This T cell receptor beta chain originates from a study of blood T cell repertoires in COVID-19. About the study: There were acute and convalescent COVID-19 samples, and they came from the United States, Italy and Spain.

Resolution of symptoms, clearance, or two negative PCRs was present in recovered Cohort 3 donors. Trimming shortened V by 2 bases and J by 0 bases, and 4 bases separated the two germline ends. Germline CDR1 and CDR2: MNHEY and SVGAGI. The CDR3 loop spans 14 amino acids. Sequencing was performed with immunoSEQ multiplex PCR; in TCRdb, only in-frame clones are kept and a portion is missing. The data contain some 490,000 clones, about 85% of them singletons. The specimen sequenced was PBMCs or T cells enriched from blood (not recorded which). This chain connects TRBV6-5 to TRBJ2-2; D not resolved. This sequence was found in a woman aged 60-75 years who had recovered from COVID-19. The CDR3 region has the DNA TGTGCCAGCAGTTACAACACGAACACCGGGGAGCTGTTTTTT. Residues: CASSYNTNTGELFF.